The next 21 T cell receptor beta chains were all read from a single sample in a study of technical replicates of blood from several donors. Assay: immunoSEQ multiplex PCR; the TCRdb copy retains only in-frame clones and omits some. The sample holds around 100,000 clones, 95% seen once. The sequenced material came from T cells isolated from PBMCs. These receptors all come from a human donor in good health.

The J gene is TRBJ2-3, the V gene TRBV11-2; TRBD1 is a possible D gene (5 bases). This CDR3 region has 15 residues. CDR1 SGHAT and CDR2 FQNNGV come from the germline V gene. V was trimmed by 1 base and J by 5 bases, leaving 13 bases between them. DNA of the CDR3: TGTGCCAGCAGCTTAGTTCCAGGGCTTAGAGATACGCAGTATTTT. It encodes CASSLVPGLRDTQYF.

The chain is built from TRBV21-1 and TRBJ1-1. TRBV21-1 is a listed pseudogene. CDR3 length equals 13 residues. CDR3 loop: CATQSDMNTEAFF. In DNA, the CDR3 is TGTGCCACCCAGAGCGATATGAACACTGAAGCTTTCTTT.

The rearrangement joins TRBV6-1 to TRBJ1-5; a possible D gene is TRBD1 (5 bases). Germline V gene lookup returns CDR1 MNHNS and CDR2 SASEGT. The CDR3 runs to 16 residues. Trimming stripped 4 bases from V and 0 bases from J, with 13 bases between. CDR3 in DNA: TGTGCCAGCAGTGCTCTTACAGGCTATAGCAATCAGCCCCAGCATTTT. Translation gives CASSALTGYSNQPQHF.

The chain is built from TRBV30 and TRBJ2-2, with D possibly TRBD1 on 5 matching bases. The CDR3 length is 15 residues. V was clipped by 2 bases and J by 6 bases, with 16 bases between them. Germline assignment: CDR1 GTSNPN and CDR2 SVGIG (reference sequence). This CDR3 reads CAWSIGEGAAGELFF. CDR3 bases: TGTGCCTGGAGTATTGGGGAAGGGGCCGCCGGGGAGCTGTTTTTT.

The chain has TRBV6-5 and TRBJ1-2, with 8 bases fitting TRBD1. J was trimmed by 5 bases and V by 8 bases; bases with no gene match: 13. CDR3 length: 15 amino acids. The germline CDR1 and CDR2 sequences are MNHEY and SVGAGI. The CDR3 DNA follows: TGTGCCAGCTTAACCCGGACAGGGCCTCCGTATGGCTACACCTTC. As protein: CASLTRTGPPYGYTF.

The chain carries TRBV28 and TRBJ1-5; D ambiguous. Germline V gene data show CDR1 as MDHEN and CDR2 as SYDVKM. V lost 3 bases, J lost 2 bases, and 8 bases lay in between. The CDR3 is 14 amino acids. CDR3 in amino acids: CASSLGSRNQPQHF. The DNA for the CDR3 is TGTGCCAGCAGTTTGGGCAGCCGCAATCAGCCCCAGCATTTT.

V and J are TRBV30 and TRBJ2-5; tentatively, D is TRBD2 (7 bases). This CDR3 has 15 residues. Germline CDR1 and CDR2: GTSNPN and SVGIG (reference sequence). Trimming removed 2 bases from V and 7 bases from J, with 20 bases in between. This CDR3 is CAWSLRGGAPGTQYF. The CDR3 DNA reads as TGTGCCTGGAGTCTTCGCGGGGGCGCCCCGGGGACCCAGTACTTC. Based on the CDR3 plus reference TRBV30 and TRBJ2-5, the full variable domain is SQTIHQWPATLVQPVGSPLSLECTVEGTSNPNLYWYRQAAGRGLQLLFYSVGIGQISSEVPQNLSASRPQDRQFILSSKKLLLSDSGFYLCAWSLRGGAPGTQYFGPGTRLLVL.

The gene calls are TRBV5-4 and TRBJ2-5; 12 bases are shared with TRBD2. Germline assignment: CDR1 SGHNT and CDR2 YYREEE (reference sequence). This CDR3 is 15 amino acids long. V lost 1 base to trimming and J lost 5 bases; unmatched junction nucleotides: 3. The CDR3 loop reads CASSLPGTSGETQYF. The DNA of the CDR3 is TGTGCCAGCAGCTTGCCGGGGACTAGCGGGGAGACCCAGTACTTC.

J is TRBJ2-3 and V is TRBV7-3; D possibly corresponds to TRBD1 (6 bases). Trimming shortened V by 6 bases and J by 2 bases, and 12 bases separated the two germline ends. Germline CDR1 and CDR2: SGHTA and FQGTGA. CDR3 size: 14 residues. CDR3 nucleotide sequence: TGTGCCAGCAGTTTCGGACAGATCACAGATACGCAGTATTTT. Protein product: CASSFGQITDTQYF.

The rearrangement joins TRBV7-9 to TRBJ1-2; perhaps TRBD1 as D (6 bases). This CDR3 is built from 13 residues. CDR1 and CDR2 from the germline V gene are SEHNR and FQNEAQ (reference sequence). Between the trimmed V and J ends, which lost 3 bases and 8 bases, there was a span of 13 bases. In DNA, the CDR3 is TGTGCCAGCAGCTTCCTACAGGGAGCCGGCTACACCTTC. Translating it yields CASSFLQGAGYTF.

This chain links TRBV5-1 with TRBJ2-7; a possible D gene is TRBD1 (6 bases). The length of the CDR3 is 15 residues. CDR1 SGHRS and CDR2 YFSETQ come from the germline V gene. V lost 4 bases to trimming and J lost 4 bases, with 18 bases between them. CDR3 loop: CASSGGERLGYEQYF. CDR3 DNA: TGCGCCAGCAGCGGGGGCGAGCGCCTAGGGTACGAGCAGTACTTC.

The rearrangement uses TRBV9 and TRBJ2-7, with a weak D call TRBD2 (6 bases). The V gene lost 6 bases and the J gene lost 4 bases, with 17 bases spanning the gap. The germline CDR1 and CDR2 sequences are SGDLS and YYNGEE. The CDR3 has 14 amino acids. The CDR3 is CASTVGGEGYEQYF. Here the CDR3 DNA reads TGTGCCAGCACCGTGGGGGGAGAAGGGTACGAGCAGTACTTC. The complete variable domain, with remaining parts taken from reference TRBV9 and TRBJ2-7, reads DSGVTQTPKHLITATGQRVTLRCSPRSGDLSVYWYQQSLDQGLQFLIQYYNGEERAKGNILERFSAQQFPDLHSELNLSSLELGDSALYFCASTVGGEGYEQYFGPGTRLTVT.

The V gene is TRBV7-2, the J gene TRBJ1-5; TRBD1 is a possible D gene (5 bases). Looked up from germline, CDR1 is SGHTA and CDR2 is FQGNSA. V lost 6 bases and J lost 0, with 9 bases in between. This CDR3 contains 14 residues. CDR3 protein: CASRTTASNQPQHF. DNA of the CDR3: TGTGCCAGCAGGACGACAGCTAGCAATCAGCCCCAGCATTTT.

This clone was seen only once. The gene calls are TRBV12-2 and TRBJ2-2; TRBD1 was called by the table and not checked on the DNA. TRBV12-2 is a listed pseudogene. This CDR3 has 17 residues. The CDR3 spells CASRLGLFTPNTGELFF. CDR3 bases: TGTGCAAGTCGCTTGGGCCTTTTCACACCCAACACCGGGGAGCTGTTTTTT.

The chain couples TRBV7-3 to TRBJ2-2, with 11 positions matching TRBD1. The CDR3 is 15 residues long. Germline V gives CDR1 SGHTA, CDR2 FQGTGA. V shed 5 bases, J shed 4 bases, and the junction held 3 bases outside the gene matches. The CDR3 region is CASSPGTGGTGELFF. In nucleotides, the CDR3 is TGTGCCAGCAGCCCCGGGACAGGGGGCACCGGGGAGCTGTTTTTT.

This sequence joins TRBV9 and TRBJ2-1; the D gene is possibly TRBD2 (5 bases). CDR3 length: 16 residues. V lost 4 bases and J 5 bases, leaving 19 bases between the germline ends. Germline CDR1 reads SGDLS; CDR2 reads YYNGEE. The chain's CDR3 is CASSSPAGSNHNEQFF. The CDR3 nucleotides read TGTGCCAGCAGCTCCCCGGCGGGTAGCAACCACAATGAGCAGTTCTTC. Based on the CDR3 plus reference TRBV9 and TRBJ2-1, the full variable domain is DSGVTQTPKHLITATGQRVTLRCSPRSGDLSVYWYQQSLDQGLQFLIQYYNGEERAKGNILERFSAQQFPDLHSELNLSSLELGDSALYFCASSSPAGSNHNEQFFGPGTRLTVL.

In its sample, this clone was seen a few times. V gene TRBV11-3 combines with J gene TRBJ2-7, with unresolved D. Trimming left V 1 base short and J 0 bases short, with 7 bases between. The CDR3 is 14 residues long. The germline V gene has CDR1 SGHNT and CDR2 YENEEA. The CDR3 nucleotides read TGTGCCAGCAGCTTAGCAGGAATCTCCTACGAGCAGTACTTC. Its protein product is CASSLAGISYEQYF.

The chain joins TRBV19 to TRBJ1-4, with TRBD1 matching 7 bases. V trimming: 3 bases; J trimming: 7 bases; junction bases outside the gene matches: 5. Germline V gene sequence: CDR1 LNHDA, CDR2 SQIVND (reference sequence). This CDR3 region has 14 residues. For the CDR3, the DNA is TGTGCCAGTAGTATGCCCCAGGGGGGTGAAAAACTGTTTTTT. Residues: CASSMPQGGEKLFF. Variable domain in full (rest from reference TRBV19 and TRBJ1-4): DGGITQSPKYLFRKEGQNVTLSCEQNLNHDAMYWYRQDPGQGLRLIYYSQIVNDFQKGDIAEGYSVSREKKESFPLTVTSAQKNPTAFYLCASSMPQGGEKLFFGSGTQLSVL.

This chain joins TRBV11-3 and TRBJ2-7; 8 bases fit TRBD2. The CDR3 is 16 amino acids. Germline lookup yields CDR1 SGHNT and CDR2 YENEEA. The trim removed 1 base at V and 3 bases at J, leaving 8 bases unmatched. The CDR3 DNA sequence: TGTGCCAGCAGCTTAGCCCGGCTAGCGGGCCTCTACGAGCAGTACTTC. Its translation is CASSLARLAGLYEQYF.

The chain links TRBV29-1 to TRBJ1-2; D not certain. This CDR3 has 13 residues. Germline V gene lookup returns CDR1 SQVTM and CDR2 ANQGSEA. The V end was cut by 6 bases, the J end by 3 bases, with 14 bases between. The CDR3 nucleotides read TGCAGCGTCATTGGTGGGAGTGACTATGGCTACACCTTC. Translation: CSVIGGSDYGYTF. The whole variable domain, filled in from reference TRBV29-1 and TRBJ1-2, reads SAVISQKPSRDICQRGTSLTIQCQVDSQVTMMFWYRQQPGQSLTLIATANQGSEATYESGFVIDKFPISRPNLTFSTLTVSNMSPEDSSIYLCSVIGGSDYGYTFGSGTRLTVV.

CDR3 loop: CATSRDRDYEQYF. CDR3 DNA: TGTGCCACCAGCAGAGACCGGGACTACGAGCAGTACTTC. The gene calls are TRBV15 and TRBJ2-7; perhaps TRBD2 as D (5 bases). CDR3 length: 13 amino acids. Between the trimmed V and J ends, which lost 0 bases and 3 bases, there was a span of 6 bases. Germline values: CDR1 LNHNV, CDR2 YYDKDF (reference sequence). The full variable domain, rest sourced from reference TRBV15 and TRBJ2-7, is DAMVIQNPRYQVTQFGKPVTLSCSQTLNHNVMYWYQQKSSQAPKLLFHYYDKDFNNEADTPDNFQSRRPNTSFCFLDIRSPGLGDTAMYLCATSRDRDYEQYFGPGTRLTVT.